This T cell receptor beta chain was obtained from a study of blood T cell repertoires in COVID-19. Study overall: From the United States, Italy and Spain came samples of acute and convalescent COVID-19.

Participants were placed into cohorts based on the clinical history they reported. Trimming removed 6 bases from V and 5 bases from J, with 10 bases in between. The V gene's germline CDR1 is MDHEN and CDR2 SYDVKM. This CDR3 comprises 12 residues. In the authors' methods: Amplification with reference gene primers provided the estimates of nucleated cell counts. Measured with immunoSEQ multiplex PCR; TCRdb has only the in-frame clones, and not every one. V, J and clone size were drawn from that table, and D and trimming were deduced from the DNA. The data show 95,000 to 150,000 clones, about four fifths seen once.

The V and J genes are TRBV28 and TRBJ2-5; D unclear. Sequenced material: PBMCs or T cells enriched from blood (not recorded which). The origin of this receptor is a woman aged 25 to 39 who had recovered from COVID-19. The CDR3 sequence is CASRASRETQYF. CDR3 sequence (DNA): TGTGCCAGCAGGGCCTCTAGGGAGACCCAGTACTTC.